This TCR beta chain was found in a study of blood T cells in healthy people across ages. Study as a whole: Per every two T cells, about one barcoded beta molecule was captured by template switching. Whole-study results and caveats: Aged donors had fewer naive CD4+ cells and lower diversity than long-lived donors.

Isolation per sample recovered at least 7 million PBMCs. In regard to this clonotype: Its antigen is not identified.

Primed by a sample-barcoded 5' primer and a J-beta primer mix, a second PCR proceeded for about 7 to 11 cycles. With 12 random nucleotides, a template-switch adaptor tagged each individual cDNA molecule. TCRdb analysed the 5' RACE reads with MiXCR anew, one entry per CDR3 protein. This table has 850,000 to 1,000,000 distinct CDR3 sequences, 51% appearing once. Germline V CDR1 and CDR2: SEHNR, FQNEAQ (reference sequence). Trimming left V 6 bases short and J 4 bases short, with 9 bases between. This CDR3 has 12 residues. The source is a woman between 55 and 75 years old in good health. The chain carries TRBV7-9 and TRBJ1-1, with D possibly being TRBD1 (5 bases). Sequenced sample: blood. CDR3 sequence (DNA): TGTGCCAGCAGTCATGGGACCACTGAAGCTTTCTTT. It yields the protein CASSHGTTEAFF.